The source of this T cell receptor (beta chain) is a study of OX40 agonist ivuxolimab in advanced cancers. About the study as a whole: Ivuxolimab was a fully human IgG2 agonistic monoclonal antibody targeting the costimulatory receptor OX40 (CD134). Intravenous ivuxolimab was administered to patients every 2 weeks at six dose levels: 0.01, 0.1, 0.3, 1.5, 3 and 10 mg/kg. Of the roughly 51 patients in dose escalation, 19 had hepatocellular carcinoma, some 15 had melanoma, 9 had renal cell carcinoma and 9 had head and neck cancer. In the dose-escalation cohort, more than 80% of patients were male, and the mean age was around 65 years with a range of roughly 20 to 85. Patients were allowed to have had prior anti-PD-1, anti-PD-L1 or anti-CTLA-4 therapy, and 40% to 45% of the dose-escalation patients had previously received checkpoint inhibitors. Partial responses occurred in three dose-escalation patients: two with cutaneous melanoma and one with hepatocellular carcinoma. The point of sequencing TCRbeta in the periphery was to test whether ivuxolimab changed TCR sequence diversity and drove clonal T-cell expansion. The paper reports the monotherapy dose-escalation portion (N of about 51 patients) of the phase I ivuxolimab trial. The paper as a whole reports these results and caveats: In the 0.1-3.0 mg/kg groups, partial responders were among the patients with the lowest normalized peripheral clonal expansion, particularly in CD8+ T cells. Which antigens the clonally expanded peripheral T cells were specific for was not determined. After ivuxolimab, CD8+ T cells had more expanded clones than CD4+ T cells on average. Low levels of normalized T-cell clonal expansion were also shown by some nonresponding patients. At doses of 0.1 to 3.0 mg/kg, clonal expansion of both CD4+ and CD8+ blood T cells was observed from baseline to week 6.

To sequence the TCRbeta CDR3 region, genomic DNA was isolated from the sorted cells. The immunoSEQ Assay was used to sequence the TCRbeta CDR3 regions. Not all clones reach the TCRdb copy of this immuneACCESS table, which keeps in-frame sequences only. Checked studies attribute under half of the gap to unresolved V genes and leave the rest unexplained. Recorded for this sample are 71,000 or so clones; approximately 93% of them occurred a single time. 2% to 2.5% of the sample comes from the top ten. CDR1 and CDR2 are read off the germline V gene as MDHEN and SYDVKM. Inclusive of the bounding cysteine and phenylalanine, the CDR3 is 15 residues long. Only the CDR3 portion is preserved as DNA: 45 bases, with reading frame beginning at the first base. V is cut back by 3 bases and J by 3 bases, with 7 bases in the junction unmatched. Patients with autoimmune disease history or receiving systemic immunosuppression were excluded from the trial. Peripheral blood for TCR sequencing was collected from all dose cohorts at baseline, on cycle 4 day 1, and on cycle 7 day 1. Samples came from an open-label, multicenter, first-in-human phase I dose-escalation trial of ivuxolimab. Adults with locally advanced or metastatic melanoma, renal cell carcinoma, hepatocellular carcinoma or head and neck squamous cell carcinoma were enrolled in the trial. Before TCR sequencing, CD4+ and CD8+ T cells were separately sorted from peripheral blood.

As to this clone: No cognate antigen has been identified for it. No base-level quality is on record; no much larger clone is a single base apart.

This TCR derives from an adult with an advanced solid tumor such as melanoma, head and neck, liver or kidney cancer. This specimen was CD4+ or CD8+ T cells sorted from blood, taken in a trial of the OX40 agonist ivuxolimab. The chain is encoded by TRBV28 joined to TRBJ2-5; the junction holds 7 bases that match TRBD2. For the CDR3, the sequence is CASSFLSSGKETQYF. The DNA is as follows: TGTGCCAGCAGTTTTCTTTCTAGCGGTAAAGAGACCCAGTACTTC.